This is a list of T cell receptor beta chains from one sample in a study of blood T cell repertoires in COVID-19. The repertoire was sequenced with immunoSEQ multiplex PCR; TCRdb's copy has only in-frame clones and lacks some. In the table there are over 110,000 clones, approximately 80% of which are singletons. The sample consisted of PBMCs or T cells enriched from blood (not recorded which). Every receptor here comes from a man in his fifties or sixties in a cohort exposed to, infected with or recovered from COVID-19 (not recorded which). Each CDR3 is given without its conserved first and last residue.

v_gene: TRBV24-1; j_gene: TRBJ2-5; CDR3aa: ATSDPRAQETQY
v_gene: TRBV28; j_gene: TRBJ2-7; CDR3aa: ASSPSSGGDEQY
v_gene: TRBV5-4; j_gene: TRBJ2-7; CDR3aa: ASIHRDRGGEQY
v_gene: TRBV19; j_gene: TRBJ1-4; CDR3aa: ASTGGSWEKLF
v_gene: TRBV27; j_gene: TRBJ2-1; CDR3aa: ASSVGLFTFNEQF
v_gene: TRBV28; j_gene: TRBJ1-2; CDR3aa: AISDRGGGYT
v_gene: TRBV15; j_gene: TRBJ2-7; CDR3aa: ATSRGRGLYEQY
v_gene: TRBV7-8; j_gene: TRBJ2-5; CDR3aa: ASSLDAERERQETQY
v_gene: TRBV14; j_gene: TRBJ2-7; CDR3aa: ASSQVSGRLHEQY
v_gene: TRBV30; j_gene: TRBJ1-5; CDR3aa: AWTSGQGNQPQH
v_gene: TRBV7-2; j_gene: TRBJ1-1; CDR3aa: ASSLLQGIDDTEAF
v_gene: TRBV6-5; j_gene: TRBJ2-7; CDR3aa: ASSSSGGSYEQY
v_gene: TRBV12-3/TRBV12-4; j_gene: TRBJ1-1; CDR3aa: ASRPYRVAEAF
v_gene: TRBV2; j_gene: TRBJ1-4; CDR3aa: ASRGGTLNEKLF
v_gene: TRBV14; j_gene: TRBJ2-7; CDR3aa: ASSGGTGSIYEQY
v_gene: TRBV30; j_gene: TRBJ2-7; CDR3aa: AWSRGRTSGPYEQY
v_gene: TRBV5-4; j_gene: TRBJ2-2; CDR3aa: ASSGRLAGGPNTGELF
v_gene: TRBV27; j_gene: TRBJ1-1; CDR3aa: ASSPPGGTEAF
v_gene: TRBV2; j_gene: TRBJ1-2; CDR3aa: ASSGGEWFGYT
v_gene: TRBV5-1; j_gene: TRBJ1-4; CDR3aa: ASSLGQFGEKLF
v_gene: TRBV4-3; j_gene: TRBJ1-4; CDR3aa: ASSQDWDRVIEKLF
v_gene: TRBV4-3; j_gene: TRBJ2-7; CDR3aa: ASSQDRTSGGGYEQY
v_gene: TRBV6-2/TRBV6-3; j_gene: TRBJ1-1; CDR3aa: ASSYSRTGGLNTEAF
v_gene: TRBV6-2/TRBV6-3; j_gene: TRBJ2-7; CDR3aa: ASSPSGTYEQY
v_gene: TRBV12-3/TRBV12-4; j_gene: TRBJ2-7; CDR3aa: ASSSTGLSEQY
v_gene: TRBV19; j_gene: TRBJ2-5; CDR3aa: ASSLATQETQY
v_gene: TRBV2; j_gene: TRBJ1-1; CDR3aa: ASSEGTVFMNTEAF
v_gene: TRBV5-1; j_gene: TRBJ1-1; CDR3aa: ASSLRGQGNTEAF
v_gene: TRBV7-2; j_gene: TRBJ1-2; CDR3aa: ASSPDGRANYGYT
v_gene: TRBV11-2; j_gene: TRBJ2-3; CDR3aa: ASSLAGGSDTQY
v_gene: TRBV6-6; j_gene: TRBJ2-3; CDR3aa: ASRAQGLAGV
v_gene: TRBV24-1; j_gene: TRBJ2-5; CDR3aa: ATSDRGGWETQY
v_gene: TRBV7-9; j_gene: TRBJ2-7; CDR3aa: ASSLWDRGGYEQY
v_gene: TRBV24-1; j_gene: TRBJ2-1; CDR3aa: ATSDRTGSPYNEQF
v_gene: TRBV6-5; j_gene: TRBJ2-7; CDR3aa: ASREAYEQY
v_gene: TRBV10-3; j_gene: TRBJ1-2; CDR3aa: AISESRTGGNYGYT
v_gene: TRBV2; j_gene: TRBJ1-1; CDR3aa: ASSLTEPAF
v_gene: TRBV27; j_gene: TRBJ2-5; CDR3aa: ASSFEGVSETQY
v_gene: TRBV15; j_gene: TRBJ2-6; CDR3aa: ATSAYPSGANVLT